A single sample gave rise to the 4 T cell receptor beta chains below, sequenced in a study of T-cell reconstitution after alpha-beta-depleted transplantation in children. Unique molecular identifiers were incorporated into the prepared TCRbeta library. TCRdb independently ran MiXCR on the PCR reads; one entry per CDR3 protein. The sample comprises hundreds of thousands of distinct CDR3 sequences, roughly 15% of which are singletons, and 5% rests with the top ten. The source was PBMCs, mostly from graft donor cells, collected 360 days after TCRalphabeta/CD19-depleted stem cell transplant. These receptors originate from a male patient aged 10 to 17 who had a stem cell transplant for acute lymphoblastic leukemia, so the T cells may come from the graft donor.

The J gene is TRBJ2-7, the V gene TRBV7-8, with 11 bases lining up with TRBD1. The CDR3 is made up of 14 amino acids. Germline V gene sequence: CDR1 SGHVS, CDR2 FQNEAQ. The ends lost 5 bases at V and 5 bases at J; junction bases unmatched: 5. The chain's CDR3 is CASSADRGLNEQYF. Here the CDR3 DNA reads TGTGCCAGCAGCGCGGACAGGGGGCTAAACGAGCAGTACTTC.

This clonotype was seen a few times. This chain joins TRBV6-5 and TRBJ2-4; 7 bases are shared with TRBD2. Trimming removed 8 bases from V and 1 base from J; junction bases left unmatched: 11. This CDR3 is 16 amino acids long. CDR1 and CDR2 from the germline V gene are MNHEY and SVGAGI. CDR3 coding DNA: TGTGCCAGCCGAGCGAGGGGAGGGAGGGCCAAAAACATTCAGTACTTC. Translation: CASRARGGRAKNIQYF.

This clonotype was observed a few times. The chain has TRBV29-1 and TRBJ2-7; TRBD2 matches 7 bases. From germline, CDR1 is SQVTM and CDR2 ANQGSEA. This CDR3 region has 12 residues. V lost 6 bases to trimming and J lost 2 bases; unmatched junction nucleotides: 4. The CDR3 protein is CSVISGAYEQYF. In DNA form, the CDR3 reads TGCAGCGTCATAAGCGGGGCCTACGAGCAGTACTTC.

A few counts support this clonotype. CDR3 coding DNA: TGTGCCAGCAGCATAACGGCATTGAGCAATCAGCCCCAGCATTTT. It translates to CASSITALSNQPQHF. J is TRBJ1-5 and V is TRBV11-3; no definite D call. Germline V CDR1 and CDR2: SGHNT, YENEEA. Trimming shortened V by 5 bases and J by 1 base, and 12 bases separated the two germline ends. The CDR3 covers 15 residues.